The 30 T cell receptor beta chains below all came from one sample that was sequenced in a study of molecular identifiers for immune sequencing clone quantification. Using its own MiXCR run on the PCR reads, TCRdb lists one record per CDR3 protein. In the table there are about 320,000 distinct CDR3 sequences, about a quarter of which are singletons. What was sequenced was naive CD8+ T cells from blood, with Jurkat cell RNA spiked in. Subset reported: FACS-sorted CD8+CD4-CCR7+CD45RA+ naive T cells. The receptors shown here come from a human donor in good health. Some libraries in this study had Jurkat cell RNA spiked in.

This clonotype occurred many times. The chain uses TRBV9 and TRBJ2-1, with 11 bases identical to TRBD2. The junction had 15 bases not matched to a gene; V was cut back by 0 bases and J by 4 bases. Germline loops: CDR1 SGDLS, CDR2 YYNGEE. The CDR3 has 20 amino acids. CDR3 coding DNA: TGTGCCAGCAGCGTAGCTGAGGGGCGTTTGGGGACTAGCGGTTACAATGAGCAGTTCTTC. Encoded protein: CASSVAEGRLGTSGYNEQFF.

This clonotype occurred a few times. DNA for the CDR3: TGTGCCAGCAGCTTAGTTCGTCGGCGGGAGTTGGCCGGGGAGCTGTTTTTT. Translating gives CASSLVRRRELAGELFF. The rearrangement uses TRBV7-2 and TRBJ2-2; TRBD2 matches at 7 bases. Per germline, CDR1 SGHTA and CDR2 FQGNSA. Trimming took 1 base from V and 6 from J; bases not matched to a gene: 11. This CDR3 is built from 17 residues.

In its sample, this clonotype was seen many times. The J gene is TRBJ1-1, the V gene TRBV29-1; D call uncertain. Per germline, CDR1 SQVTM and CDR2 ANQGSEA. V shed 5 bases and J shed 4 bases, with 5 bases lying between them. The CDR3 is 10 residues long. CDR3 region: CSVFLTEAFF. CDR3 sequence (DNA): TGCAGCGTTTTTCTCACTGAAGCTTTCTTT.

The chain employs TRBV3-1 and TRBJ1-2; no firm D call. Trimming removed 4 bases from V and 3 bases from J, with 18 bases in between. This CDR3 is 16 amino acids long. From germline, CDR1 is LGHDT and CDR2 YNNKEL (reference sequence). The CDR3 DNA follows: TGTGCCAGCAGCCCCATCTGGACCCGAACGGACTATGGCTACACCTTC. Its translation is CASSPIWTRTDYGYTF. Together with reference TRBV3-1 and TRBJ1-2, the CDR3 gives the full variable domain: DTAVSQTPKYLVTQMGNDKSIKCEQNLGHDTMYWYKQDSKKFLKIMFSYNNKELIINETVPNRFSPKSPDKAHLNLHINSLELGDSAVYFCASSPIWTRTDYGYTFGSGTRLTVV.

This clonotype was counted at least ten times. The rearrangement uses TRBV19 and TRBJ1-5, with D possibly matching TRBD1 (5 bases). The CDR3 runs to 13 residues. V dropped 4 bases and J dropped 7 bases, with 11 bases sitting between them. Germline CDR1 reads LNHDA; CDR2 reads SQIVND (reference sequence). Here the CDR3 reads CASSRGNSQPQHF. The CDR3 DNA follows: TGTGCCAGTAGTAGGGGGAATAGCCAGCCCCAGCATTTT.

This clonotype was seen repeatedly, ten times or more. The chain's CDR3 is CASSSVGSSEQYF. The CDR3 DNA follows: TGTGCCAGCAGCTCAGTGGGTTCTAGTGAGCAGTACTTC. The gene calls are TRBV7-8 and TRBJ2-7; no firm D call. Germline assignment: CDR1 SGHVS and CDR2 FQNEAQ. This CDR3 contains 13 residues. The germline V and J ends were trimmed by 4 bases and 7 bases, with 14 bases remaining between them.

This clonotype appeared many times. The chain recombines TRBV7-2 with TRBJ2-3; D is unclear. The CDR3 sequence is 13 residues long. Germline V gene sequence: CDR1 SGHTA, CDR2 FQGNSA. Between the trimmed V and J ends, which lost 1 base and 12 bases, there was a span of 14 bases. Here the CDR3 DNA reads TGTGCCAGCAGCTTAGTTGGCCCGGGTGAACAGTATTTT. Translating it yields CASSLVGPGEQYF. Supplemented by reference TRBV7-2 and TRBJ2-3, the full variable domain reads GAGVSQSPSNKVTEKGKDVELRCDPISGHTALYWYRQSLGQGLEFLIYFQGNSAPDKSGLPSDRFSAERTGGSVSTLTIQRTQQEDSAVYLCASSLVGPGEQYFGPGTRLTVL.

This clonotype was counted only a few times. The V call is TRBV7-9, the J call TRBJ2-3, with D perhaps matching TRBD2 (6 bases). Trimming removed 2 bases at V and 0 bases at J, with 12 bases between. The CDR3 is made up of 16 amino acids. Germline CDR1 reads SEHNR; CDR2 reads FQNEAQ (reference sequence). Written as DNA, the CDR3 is TGTGCCAGCAGCTTATATCTGGGACTTAGCACAGATACGCAGTATTTT. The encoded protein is CASSLYLGLSTDTQYF.

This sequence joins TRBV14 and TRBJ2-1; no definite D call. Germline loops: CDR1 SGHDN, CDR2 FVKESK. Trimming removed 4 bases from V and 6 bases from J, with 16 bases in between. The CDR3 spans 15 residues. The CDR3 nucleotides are TGTGCCAGCAGCCTCTATGAGCGCACCTTCAATGAGCAGTTCTTC. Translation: CASSLYERTFNEQFF.

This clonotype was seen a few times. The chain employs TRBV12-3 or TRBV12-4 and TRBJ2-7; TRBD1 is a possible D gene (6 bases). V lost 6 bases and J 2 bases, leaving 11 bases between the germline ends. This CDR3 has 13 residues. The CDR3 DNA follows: TGTGCCAGCAGAAGGGACACTACCTACGAGCAGTACTTC. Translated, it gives CASRRDTTYEQYF.

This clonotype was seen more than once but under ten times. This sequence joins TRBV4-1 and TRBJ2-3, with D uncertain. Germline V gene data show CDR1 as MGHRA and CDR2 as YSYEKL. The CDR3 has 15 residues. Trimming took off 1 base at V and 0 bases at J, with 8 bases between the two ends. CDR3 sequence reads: CASSQGATSTDTQYF. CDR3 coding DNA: TGCGCCAGCAGCCAAGGGGCAACTAGCACAGATACGCAGTATTTT.

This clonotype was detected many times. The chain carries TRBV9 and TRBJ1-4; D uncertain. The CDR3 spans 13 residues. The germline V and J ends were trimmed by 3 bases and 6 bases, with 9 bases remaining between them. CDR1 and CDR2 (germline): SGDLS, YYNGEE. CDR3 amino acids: CASSDLRDEKLFF. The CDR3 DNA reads TGTGCCAGCAGCGACTTGAGGGATGAAAAACTGTTTTTT.

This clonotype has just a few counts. The CDR3 DNA reads TGTGCCAGCAGTCTCAGGACAGGCCCCGGGGAGCTGTTTTTT. Residues: CASSLRTGPGELFF. This chain joins TRBV28 and TRBJ2-2; 7 nucleotides line up with TRBD1. Germline lookup yields CDR1 MDHEN and CDR2 SYDVKM. The CDR3 is 14 amino acids. With 5 bases clipped from V and 6 bases from J, the junction kept 6 bases outside the gene matches. The variable domain in full, completed from reference TRBV28 and TRBJ2-2, reads DVKVTQSSRYLVKRTGEKVFLECVQDMDHENMFWYRQDPGLGLRLIYFSYDVKMKEKGDIPEGYSVSREKKERFSLILESASTNQTSMYLCASSLRTGPGELFFGEGSRLTVL.

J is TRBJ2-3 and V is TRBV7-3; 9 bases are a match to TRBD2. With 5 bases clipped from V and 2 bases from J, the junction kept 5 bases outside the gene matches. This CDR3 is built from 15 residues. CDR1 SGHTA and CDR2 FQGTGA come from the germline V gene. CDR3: CASSKVAGDTDTQYF. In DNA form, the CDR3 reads TGTGCCAGCAGCAAGGTAGCGGGAGACACAGATACGCAGTATTTT. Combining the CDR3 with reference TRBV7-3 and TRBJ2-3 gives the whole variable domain GAGVSQTPSNKVTEKGKYVELRCDPISGHTALYWYRQSLGQGPEFLIYFQGTGAADDSGLPNDRFFAVRPEGSVSTLKIQRTERGDSAVYLCASSKVAGDTDTQYFGPGTRLTVL.

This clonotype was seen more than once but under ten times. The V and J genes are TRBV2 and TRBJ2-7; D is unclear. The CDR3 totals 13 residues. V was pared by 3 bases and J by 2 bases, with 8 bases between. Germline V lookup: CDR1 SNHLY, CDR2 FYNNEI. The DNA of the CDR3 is TGTGCCAGCAGTGACGGCACCACCTACGAGCAGTACTTC. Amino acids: CASSDGTTYEQYF.

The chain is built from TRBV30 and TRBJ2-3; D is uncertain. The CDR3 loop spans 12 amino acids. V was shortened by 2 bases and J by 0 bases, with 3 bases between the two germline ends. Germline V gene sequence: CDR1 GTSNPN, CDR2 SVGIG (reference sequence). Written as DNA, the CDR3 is TGTGCCTGGAGTTCTAGCACAGATACGCAGTATTTT. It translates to CAWSSSTDTQYF.

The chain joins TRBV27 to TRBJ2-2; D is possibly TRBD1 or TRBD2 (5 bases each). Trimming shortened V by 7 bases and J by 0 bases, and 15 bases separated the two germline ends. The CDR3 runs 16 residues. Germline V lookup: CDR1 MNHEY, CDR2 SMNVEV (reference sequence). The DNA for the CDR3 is TGTGCCAGCACCCTCTCCTGGGGGTCGAACACCGGGGAGCTGTTTTTT. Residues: CASTLSWGSNTGELFF.

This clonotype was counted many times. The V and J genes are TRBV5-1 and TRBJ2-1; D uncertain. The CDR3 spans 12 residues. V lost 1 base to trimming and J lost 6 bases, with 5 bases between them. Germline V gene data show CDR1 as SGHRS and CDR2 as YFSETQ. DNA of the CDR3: TGCGCCAGCAGCTTGTTGGGCAATGAGCAGTTCTTC. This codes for CASSLLGNEQFF.

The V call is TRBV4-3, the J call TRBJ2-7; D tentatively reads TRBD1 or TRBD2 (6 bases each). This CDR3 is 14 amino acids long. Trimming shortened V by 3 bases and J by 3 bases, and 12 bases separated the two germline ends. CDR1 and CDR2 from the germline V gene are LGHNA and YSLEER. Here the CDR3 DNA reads TGCGCCAGCAGCCAGGGACGGGGGCGCTACGAGCAGTACTTC. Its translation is CASSQGRGRYEQYF.

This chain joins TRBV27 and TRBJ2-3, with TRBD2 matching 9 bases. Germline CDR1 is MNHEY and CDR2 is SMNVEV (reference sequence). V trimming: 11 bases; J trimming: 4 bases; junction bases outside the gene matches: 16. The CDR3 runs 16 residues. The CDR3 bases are TGTGCCGCGCGGTCCTGGGTAGCGGGAGAAGCAGATACGCAGTATTTT. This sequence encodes CAARSWVAGEADTQYF.

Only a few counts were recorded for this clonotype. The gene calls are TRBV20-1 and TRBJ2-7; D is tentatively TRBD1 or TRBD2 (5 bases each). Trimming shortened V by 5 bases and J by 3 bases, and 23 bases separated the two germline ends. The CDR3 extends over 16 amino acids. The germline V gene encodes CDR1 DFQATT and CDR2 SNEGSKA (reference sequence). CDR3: CSAGRGPGATFYEQYF. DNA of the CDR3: TGCAGTGCTGGCCGAGGCCCCGGGGCCACTTTCTACGAGCAGTACTTC.

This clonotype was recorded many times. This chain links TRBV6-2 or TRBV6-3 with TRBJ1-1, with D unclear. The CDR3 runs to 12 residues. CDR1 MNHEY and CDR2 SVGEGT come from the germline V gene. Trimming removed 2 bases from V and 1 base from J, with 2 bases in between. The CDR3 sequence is CASSYRNTEAFF. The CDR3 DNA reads TGTGCCAGCAGTTACAGGAACACTGAAGCTTTCTTT.

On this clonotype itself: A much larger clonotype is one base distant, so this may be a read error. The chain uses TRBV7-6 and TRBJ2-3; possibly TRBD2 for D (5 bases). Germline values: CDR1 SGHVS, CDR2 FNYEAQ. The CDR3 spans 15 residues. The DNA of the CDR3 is TGTGCCAGCAGCCCCCGGACTTCTAGCACAGATACGCGGTATTTT. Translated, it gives CASSPRTSSTDTRYF.

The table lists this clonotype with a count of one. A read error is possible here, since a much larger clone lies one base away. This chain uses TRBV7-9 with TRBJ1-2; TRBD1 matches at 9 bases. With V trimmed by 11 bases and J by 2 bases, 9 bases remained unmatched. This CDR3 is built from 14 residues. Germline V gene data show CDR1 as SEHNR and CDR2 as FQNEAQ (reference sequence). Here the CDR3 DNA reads TGTGCCGGAGACACACAGGGGGCGAACTATGGCTACACCTTC. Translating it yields CAGDTQGANYGYTF.

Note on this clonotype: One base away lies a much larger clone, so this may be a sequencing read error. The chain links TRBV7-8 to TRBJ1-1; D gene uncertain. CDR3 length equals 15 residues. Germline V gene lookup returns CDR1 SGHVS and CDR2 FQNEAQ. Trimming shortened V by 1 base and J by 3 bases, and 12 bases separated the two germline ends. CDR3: CASSLGNNMDTEAFF. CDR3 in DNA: TGTGCCAGCAGCTTAGGGAATAACATGGACACTGAAGCTTTCTTT.

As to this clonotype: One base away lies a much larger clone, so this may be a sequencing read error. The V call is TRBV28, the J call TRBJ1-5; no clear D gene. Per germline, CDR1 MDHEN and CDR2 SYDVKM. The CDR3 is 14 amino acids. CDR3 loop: CAGSFRISNQPQHF. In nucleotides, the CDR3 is TGTGCCGGCAGTTTCCGGATTAGCAATCAGCCCCAGCATTTT.

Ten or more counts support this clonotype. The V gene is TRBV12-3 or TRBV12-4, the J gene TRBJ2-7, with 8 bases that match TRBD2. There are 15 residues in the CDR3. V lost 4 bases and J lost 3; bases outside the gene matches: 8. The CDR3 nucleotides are TGTGCCAGCAGTTCCAGTCCCGGGACTAGCTACGAGCAGTACTTC. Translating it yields CASSSSPGTSYEQYF.

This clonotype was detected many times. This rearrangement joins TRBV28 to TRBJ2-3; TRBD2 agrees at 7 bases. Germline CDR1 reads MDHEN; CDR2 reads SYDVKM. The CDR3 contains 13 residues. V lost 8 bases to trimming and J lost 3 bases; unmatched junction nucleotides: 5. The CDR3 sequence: CASAGRVTDTQYF. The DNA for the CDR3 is TGTGCCAGCGCGGGGAGGGTAACAGATACGCAGTATTTT.

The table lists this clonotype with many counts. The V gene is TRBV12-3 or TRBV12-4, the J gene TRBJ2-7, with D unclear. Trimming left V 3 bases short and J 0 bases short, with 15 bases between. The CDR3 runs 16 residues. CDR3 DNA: TGTGCCAGCAGTTTCCGGACGGGTGAGAGCTCCTACGAGCAGTACTTC. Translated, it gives CASSFRTGESSYEQYF.

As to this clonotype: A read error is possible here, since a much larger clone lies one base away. The chain's CDR3 is CASSAGTGEMFF. For the CDR3, the DNA is TGTGCCAGCAGCGCAGGGACCGGGGAGATGTTTTTT. V usage is TRBV5-4 and J usage is TRBJ2-2; D might be TRBD1 or TRBD2, each matching 5 bases. The CDR3 runs to 12 residues. Germline CDR1 is SGHNT and CDR2 is YYREEE (reference sequence).